Included here is one T cell receptor (beta chain) sequence, with context. What it binds is not known. The record originates from a study of cytomegalovirus exposure and HLA in healthy donors. For the study at large: Approximately 85 million unique TCRs from HLA-typed donors were held in an early data release. The study, taken as a whole, reports: TCR beta chains numbering 150 to 200 were designated cytomegalovirus-associated.

Primers for the PCR totalled 60 Vbeta and 13 Jbeta. The method was immunoSEQ multiplex PCR; TCRdb's version includes in-frame clones alone and lacks a portion of them. The sample has approximately 100,000 clones; 75% to 85% are singletons. The trim removed 3 bases at V and 5 bases at J, leaving 6 bases unmatched. Germline-derived CDR1 and CDR2 are SGDLS and YYNGEE. The CDR3 has 14 amino acids. This TCR was sampled from a woman aged 18-29 years in good health and CMV-seronegative. V is TRBV9 and J is TRBJ2-7; 9 bases line up with TRBD1. The sample taken for sequencing was PBMCs. The CDR3 sequence is CASSERDRENEQYF. The CDR3 DNA reads TGTGCCAGCAGCGAGCGGGACAGGGAAAACGAGCAGTACTTC.